This TCR beta chain was documented in a study of T cells expressing NK-cell markers. TCRdb re-called the 5' RACE reads and catalogs CDR3 proteins one per entry, DNA excluded. This table lists roughly 280,000 distinct CDR3 sequences. The CDR3 is made up of 15 amino acids. The material sequenced was blood T cells: a sorted CD56 or NKG2C T cell subset, CD4+ or CD8+ T cells, or bulk PBMC T cells (not recorded which). V gene TRBV21-1 combines with J gene TRBJ1-2; TCRdb outputs TRBD1, but without DNA this stays unchecked. TRBV21-1 is shown as a pseudogene. The receptor comes from a man between 18 and 35 years old in good health. CDR3 sequence: CASSKPDRVYDGYTF.